The next 25 T cell receptor beta chains were all read from a single sample in a study of T-cell memory formation after mild COVID-19. TCRdb independently ran MiXCR on the 5' RACE reads; one entry per CDR3 protein. Seen here are about 350,000 distinct CDR3 sequences, approximately 14% observed once, and the top ten hold about a fifth. The sequencing sample was made of PBMCs or a T cell subset sorted from them (not recorded which). Receptors were obtained from a man between 18 and 35 years old who had mild COVID-19 (a few samples of this study predate the infection). Cell type and time point are not known.

The CDR3 bases are TGTGCCAGCAGCTTAGACGGGGGGCATGGGGATGAGCAGTTCTTC. Its protein product is CASSLDGGHGDEQFF. The chain carries TRBV7-6 and TRBJ2-1; possible D gene TRBD2, 7 bases. Trimming pared 1 base from V and 8 bases from J, leaving 15 bases between. There are 15 residues in the CDR3. CDR1 SGHVS and CDR2 FNYEAQ come from the germline V gene.

In its sample, this clonotype was seen many times. The chain combines TRBV4-1 with TRBJ1-6; possibly TRBD1 for D (5 bases). The CDR3 length is 14 residues. V lost 3 bases and J 7 bases, leaving 10 bases between the germline ends. Germline CDR1 and CDR2: MGHRA and YSYEKL. DNA of the CDR3: TGCGCCAGCAGCCAGCAAGGGGTAAATTCACCCCTCCACTTT. Protein product: CASSQQGVNSPLHF.

This clonotype was picked up a small number of times. The gene calls are TRBV18 and TRBJ2-7, with 9 positions matching TRBD1. The CDR3 runs to 15 residues. Germline V gene sequence: CDR1 KGHSH, CDR2 LQKENI. With V trimmed by 6 bases and J by 1 base, 7 bases remained unmatched. CDR3 sequence: CASSRGQGLSYEQYF. In DNA, the CDR3 is TGTGCCAGCTCCCGCGGACAGGGGCTATCCTACGAGCAGTACTTC.

This clonotype was seen repeatedly, ten times or more. The chain joins TRBV5-5 to TRBJ1-6; the match to TRBD1 covers 11 bases. The CDR3 sequence is 19 residues long. Germline values: CDR1 SGHKS, CDR2 YYEKEE (reference sequence). V was clipped by 1 base and J by 14 bases; unmatched bases: 20. CDR3 nucleotides: TGTGCCAGCAGCTTGCGGACCCCCGGGACAGGGGGACCGGGTGTGTCCCTCCACTTT. Protein: CASSLRTPGTGGPGVSLHF.

This clonotype was counted only a few times. The chain combines TRBV7-8 with TRBJ2-3, with 7 bases fitting TRBD1. Per the germline V gene, CDR1 is SGHVS and CDR2 is FQNEAQ. CDR3 length: 17 amino acids. Losses at the gene ends were 1 base for V and 2 bases for J; bases not matched to a gene: 9. As DNA, the CDR3 is TGTGCCAGCAGCTTAGAGTGGGACAGCCGACTCACAGATACGCAGTATTTT. It encodes CASSLEWDSRLTDTQYF.

CDR3 residues: CASSHGGTLSEQYF. The CDR3 coding sequence is TGTGCCAGCAGCCACGGAGGGACGCTAAGCGAGCAGTACTTC. This sequence joins TRBV6-6 and TRBJ2-7; TRBD2 might be the D (6 bases). This CDR3 spans 14 amino acids. With 6 bases removed from V and 6 bases from J, the gap between germline ends came to 18 bases. Germline-derived CDR1 and CDR2 are MNHNY and SVGAGI (reference sequence).

This sequence joins TRBV7-6 and TRBJ2-3; D could derive from TRBD1 or TRBD2 (7 bases each). From germline, CDR1 is SGHVS and CDR2 FNYEAQ. This CDR3 region has 16 residues. V gave up 1 base and J gave up 5 bases, with 16 bases separating them. CDR3 sequence reads: CASSLGEGAALDTQYF. In DNA form, the CDR3 reads TGTGCCAGCAGCTTAGGGGAGGGGGCGGCGCTAGATACGCAGTATTTT.

V and J are TRBV6-2 or TRBV6-3 and TRBJ2-1; the match to TRBD1 covers 8 bases. V gave up 6 bases and J gave up 6 bases; unmatched junction bases: 7. The CDR3 spans 14 residues. Germline V lookup: CDR1 MNHEY, CDR2 SVGEGT. This chain's CDR3 is CASSTGQGLNEQFF. The DNA of the CDR3 is TGTGCCAGCAGCACCGGACAGGGACTCAATGAGCAGTTCTTC.

V and J are TRBV5-6 and TRBJ2-7; D is unresolved. Germline V gene lookup returns CDR1 SGHDT and CDR2 YYEEEE. V lost 5 bases, J lost 5 bases, and 14 bases lay in between. The CDR3 is 13 amino acids. CDR3 sequence reads: CASRSSRIHEQYV. The DNA of the CDR3 is TGTGCCAGCAGATCCAGTCGCATTCACGAGCAGTACGTC.

This chain uses TRBV7-6 with TRBJ1-3; a possible D gene is TRBD1 (5 bases). V gave up 5 bases and J gave up 3 bases, with 14 bases separating them. CDR3 length: 15 residues. Looked up from germline, CDR1 is SGHVS and CDR2 is FNYEAQ. CDR3 loop: CASSPLTGDGNTIYF. The CDR3, as DNA: TGTGCCAGCAGCCCGCTTACAGGCGATGGAAACACCATATATTTT.

This clonotype was observed many times. The chain couples TRBV24-1 to TRBJ2-5; a possible D gene is TRBD2 (7 bases). The CDR3 has 15 residues. The germline gives CDR1 KGHDR, CDR2 SFDVKD. The ends were cut back, 3 bases at V and 1 base at J, with 11 bases in the middle. CDR3 region: CATSDPRGPQETQYF. The CDR3 DNA reads as TGTGCCACCAGTGATCCGCGGGGGCCCCAAGAGACCCAGTACTTC.

This clonotype was observed a few times. CDR3 amino acids: CASCSYNSPLHF. In DNA, the CDR3 is TGTGCCAGCTGCAGCTATAATTCACCCCTCCACTTT. The rearrangement links TRBV7-9 to TRBJ1-6; D is uncertain. Per germline, CDR1 SEHNR and CDR2 FQNEAQ (reference sequence). This CDR3 contains 12 residues. Trimming left V 8 bases short and J 3 bases short, with 5 bases between.

The gene calls are TRBV7-6 and TRBJ2-5; D may correspond to TRBD1 or TRBD2 (5 bases each). The germline V and J ends were trimmed by 2 bases and 3 bases, with 10 bases remaining between them. Germline CDR1 SGHVS, CDR2 FNYEAQ. The CDR3 loop spans 14 amino acids. The CDR3 DNA sequence: TGTGCCAGCAGCTTACAAGAGGGGAAAGAGACCCAGTACTTC. This sequence encodes CASSLQEGKETQYF.

The rearrangement links TRBV5-1 to TRBJ2-3; tentatively, D is TRBD2 (6 bases). The ends were cut back, 4 bases at V and 1 base at J, with 13 bases in the middle. The CDR3 spans 15 residues. CDR1 SGHRS and CDR2 YFSETQ come from the germline V gene. The CDR3 DNA reads as TGCGCCAGCAGCGCCGGGACTCGACGCACAGATACGCAGTATTTT. The encoded protein is CASSAGTRRTDTQYF.

This clonotype was recorded at least ten times. The rearrangement uses TRBV10-2 and TRBJ2-5, with TRBD2 identical over 8 bases. The length of the CDR3 is 13 residues. The germline gives CDR1 WSHSY, CDR2 SAAADI. The V gene end was trimmed by 7 bases and the J gene end by 5 bases; junction bases not matched to a gene: 6. In nucleotides, the CDR3 is TGCGCCAGCAAAGTCGGGGGGGCGGAGACCCAGTACTTC. Translating it yields CASKVGGAETQYF.

This clonotype appeared a few times. V and J are TRBV20-1 and TRBJ2-4; D is possibly TRBD2 (6 bases). V was pared by 8 bases and J by 1 base, with 9 bases between. CDR1 and CDR2 (germline): DFQATT, SNEGSKA (reference sequence). The length of the CDR3 is 12 residues. CDR3 region: CSKSGAKNIQYF. The CDR3 nucleotides read TGCAGTAAGAGCGGGGCCAAAAACATTCAGTACTTC.

Many counts were recorded for this clonotype. The chain is built from TRBV7-2 and TRBJ2-2, with a weak D call TRBD1 (6 bases). V lost 5 bases, J lost 2 bases, and 12 bases lay in between. The length of the CDR3 is 15 residues. CDR1 and CDR2 (germline): SGHTA, FQGNSA. For the CDR3, the DNA is TGTGCCAGCAGCCGAGACAGGAGAAACACCGGGGAGCTGTTTTTT. As protein: CASSRDRRNTGELFF.

This chain links TRBV20-1 with TRBJ2-3, with TRBD2 matching 10 bases. Germline V CDR1 and CDR2: DFQATT, SNEGSKA (reference sequence). With V trimmed by 1 base and J by 2 bases, 12 bases remained unmatched. This CDR3 has 18 amino acids. The CDR3: CSARASFGSGGATDTQYF. The CDR3 region has the DNA TGCAGTGCTAGAGCCTCTTTTGGGAGCGGGGGGGCCACAGATACGCAGTATTTT.

This sequence joins TRBV20-1 and TRBJ1-6; D call uncertain. The germline V gene has CDR1 DFQATT and CDR2 SNEGSKA (reference sequence). The CDR3 is 12 amino acids. V dropped 0 bases and J dropped 8 bases, with 5 bases sitting between them. Written as DNA, the CDR3 is TGCAGTGCTAGAGATCGGGATTCACCCCTCCACTTT. It translates to CSARDRDSPLHF.

In this sample, this clonotype turned up a few times. This chain connects TRBV19 to TRBJ1-4; the D is unclear. V shed 4 bases and J shed 1 base, with 16 bases lying between them. Per germline, CDR1 LNHDA and CDR2 SQIVND (reference sequence). The length of the CDR3 is 17 residues. The CDR3 region has the DNA TGTGCCAGTAGTACTACCCCCCGGCAGAGAACTAATGAAAAACTGTTTTTT. Translated: CASSTTPRQRTNEKLFF. The full variable domain, in which reference TRBV19 and TRBJ1-4 provide the parts outside the CDR3, is DGGITQSPKYLFRKEGQNVTLSCEQNLNHDAMYWYRQDPGQGLRLIYYSQIVNDFQKGDIAEGYSVSREKKESFPLTVTSAQKNPTAFYLCASSTTPRQRTNEKLFFGSGTQLSVL.

J is TRBJ2-7 and V is TRBV10-3; 7 bases are a match to TRBD1. Germline CDR1 is ENHRY and CDR2 is SYGVKD. Trimming removed 5 bases from V and 6 bases from J; junction bases left unmatched: 7. The CDR3 has 13 amino acids. The DNA of the CDR3 is TGTGCCATCAGTACAGGGGCATTAGGCGAGCAGTACGTC. Residues: CAISTGALGEQYV.

This clonotype was seen many times. The V gene is TRBV5-1, the J gene TRBJ2-7; D might be TRBD1 (6 bases). The CDR3 has 14 residues. V lost 4 bases, J lost 0 bases, and 11 bases lay in between. Germline-derived CDR1 and CDR2 are SGHRS and YFSETQ. In nucleotides, the CDR3 is TGCGCCAGCAGCCGGGACACGAGCTCCTACGAGCAGTACGTC. Protein product: CASSRDTSSYEQYV.

The chain joins TRBV7-2 to TRBJ2-7, with 8 bases matching TRBD2. V was pared by 5 bases and J by 7 bases, with 7 bases of the junction left unmatched. The germline V gene encodes CDR1 SGHTA and CDR2 FQGNSA. CDR3 size: 13 residues. CDR3 sequence reads: CASSTTSAPEQYF. CDR3 nucleotides: TGTGCCAGCAGCACGACTAGCGCCCCGGAGCAGTACTTC.

Only a few counts were recorded for this clonotype. At one boundary the junction diverges from the germline segment, which might be a read error. The V call is TRBV4-3, the J call TRBJ2-1; tentative D call: TRBD2 (6 bases). Germline loops: CDR1 LGHNA, CDR2 YSLEER. There are 17 residues in the CDR3. The CDR3 sequence: CASSQDLATLGGNEQFF. CDR3 bases: TGCGCCAGCAGTCAAGATTTGGCGACCCTCGGGGGAAATGAGCAGTTCTTC.

The J gene is TRBJ2-1, the V gene TRBV27, with a weak D call TRBD2 (6 bases). Trimming cost V 2 bases and J 2 bases, with 10 bases left between them. Germline lookup yields CDR1 MNHEY and CDR2 SMNVEV (reference sequence). The CDR3 spans 15 residues. CDR3 in DNA: TGTGCCAGCAGTTTAGCGGGGAGTACCTACAATGAGCAGTTCTTC. Its translation is CASSLAGSTYNEQFF.